The 2 T cell receptor beta chains below were found in one sample sequenced in a study of control samples from healthy donors and cancer patients. The protocol was immunoSEQ multiplex PCR, while the TCRdb copy is restricted to in-frame clones and leaves out a portion. The repertoire holds approximately 94,000 clones, with roughly 83% as singletons. Sequenced input: PBMCs. All receptors derive from a man aged 65 to 79 with lung cancer.

The gene calls are TRBV5-1 and TRBJ2-7; D remains ambiguous. This CDR3 spans 15 amino acids. Germline-derived CDR1 and CDR2 are SGHRS and YFSETQ. Trimming cost V 0 bases and J 2 bases, with 12 bases left between them. This chain's CDR3 is CASSLAGNNPYEQYF. The CDR3 coding sequence is TGCGCCAGCAGCTTGGCAGGAAACAACCCCTACGAGCAGTACTTC.

This clone has only one observation. This chain joins TRBV28 and TRBJ1-2, with a tentative D call TRBD1 (6 bases). This CDR3 has 14 residues. V was trimmed by 2 bases and J by 7 bases, leaving 14 bases between them. Germline loops: CDR1 MDHEN, CDR2 SYDVKM. CDR3 DNA: TGTGCCAGCAGTTTAACGGGCAGGGGAATTGGCTACACCTTC. Translating it yields CASSLTGRGIGYTF.